This entry lists 12 T cell receptor beta chains sequenced from one sample in a study of blood T cell repertoires in COVID-19. The table came from immunoSEQ multiplex PCR; TCRdb's copy has only in-frame clones and leaves some out. The sample contains about 60,000 clones, about nine tenths of which appear only once. Sequencing was carried out using peripheral blood. The receptors were sampled from a man aged 60 to 69 with acute or convalescent COVID-19.

Here the CDR3 DNA reads TGCGCCAGCAGCTTGGAGGTGGGCTCGACTAATGAAAAACTGTTTTTT. This gives the protein CASSLEVGSTNEKLFF. This chain joins TRBV5-1 and TRBJ1-4; no clear D. The CDR3 has 16 amino acids. Germline V gene sequence: CDR1 SGHRS, CDR2 YFSETQ. Trimming pared 0 bases from V and 2 bases from J, leaving 11 bases between.

The chain carries TRBV11-2 and TRBJ2-6; D gene ambiguous. Germline V gene data show CDR1 as SGHAT and CDR2 as FQNNGV. CDR3 length equals 17 residues. Trimming took 7 bases from V and 0 from J, leaving 16 bases between them. CDR3 residues: CASTLRVSTSGANVLTF. The CDR3 bases are TGTGCCAGCACCCTTCGGGTCTCCACCTCTGGGGCCAACGTCCTGACTTTC.

The chain uses TRBV7-8 and TRBJ2-7, with a possible D match to TRBD2 (5 bases). Germline values: CDR1 SGHVS, CDR2 FQNEAQ. CDR3 length: 14 amino acids. Trimming shortened V by 3 bases and J by 5 bases, and 14 bases separated the two germline ends. The CDR3: CASSLSGPGDEQYF. The CDR3 nucleotides read TGTGCCAGCAGCTTGTCCGGGCCCGGGGACGAGCAGTACTTC.

Only one count was recorded for this clone. The V and J genes are TRBV18 and TRBJ2-1; 8 positions match TRBD1. This CDR3 is 20 amino acids long. Germline V gives CDR1 KGHSH, CDR2 LQKENI. J was trimmed by 4 bases and V by 3 bases; bases with no gene match: 20. DNA of the CDR3: TGTGCCAGCTCACCGGATGACAGGGGCCTAGCAGGCGAGAGATACAATGAGCAGTTCTTC. Amino acids: CASSPDDRGLAGERYNEQFF.

The genes are TRBV6-5 and TRBJ1-1, with D maybe TRBD1 (6 bases). CDR3 length: 14 amino acids. Germline V lookup: CDR1 MNHEY, CDR2 SVGAGI. Trimming left V 3 bases short and J 5 bases short, with 13 bases between. CDR3 DNA: TGTGCCAGCAGTTATGACAGGCTTGGGACTGAAGCTTTCTTT. It is translated as CASSYDRLGTEAFF.

V and J are TRBV10-2 and TRBJ1-2; no reliable D call. Germline V lookup: CDR1 WSHSY, CDR2 SAAADI. The CDR3 extends over 18 amino acids. V lost 7 bases and J lost 2, with 26 bases in between. CDR3 protein: CASTEGGSEQTKNYGYTF. The DNA of the CDR3 is TGCGCCAGCACCGAGGGAGGGAGCGAACAGACAAAAAACTATGGCTACACCTTC.

This clone was seen just once. This sequence joins TRBV9 and TRBJ2-5; D not resolved. Germline assignment: CDR1 SGDLS and CDR2 YYNGEE. V lost 0 bases and J 2 bases, leaving 8 bases between the germline ends. The CDR3 runs 14 residues. Here the CDR3 reads CASSVGAAQETQYF. DNA for the CDR3: TGTGCCAGCAGCGTAGGGGCAGCTCAAGAGACCCAGTACTTC.

The V call is TRBV29-1, the J call TRBJ1-1, with D unclear. The CDR3 covers 12 residues. V was shortened by 2 bases and J by 4 bases, with 8 bases between the two germline ends. Germline V gene data show CDR1 as SQVTM and CDR2 as ANQGSEA. CDR3 DNA: TGCAGCGTTGAAAGAGGGCTCACTGAAGCTTTCTTT. Encoded protein: CSVERGLTEAFF.

This chain joins TRBV7-2 and TRBJ1-3; weak D call: TRBD1 (6 bases). V shed 8 bases and J shed 4 bases, with 18 bases lying between them. The CDR3 runs to 15 residues. In germline, CDR1 is SGHTA, CDR2 FQGNSA. The CDR3 is CASSRAGGPGNTIYF. CDR3 coding DNA: TGTGCCAGCTCCCGGGCCGGGGGGCCGGGAAACACCATATATTTT. The whole variable domain, filled in from reference TRBV7-2 and TRBJ1-3, reads GAGVSQSPSNKVTEKGKDVELRCDPISGHTALYWYRQSLGQGLEFLIYFQGNSAPDKSGLPSDRFSAERTGGSVSTLTIQRTQQEDSAVYLCASSRAGGPGNTIYFGEGSWLTVV.

The chain recombines TRBV12-3 or TRBV12-4 with TRBJ2-5; the D is unclear. There are 12 residues in the CDR3. With 5 bases removed from V and 1 base from J, the gap between germline ends came to 5 bases. The CDR3 protein is CASSPVQETQYF. The CDR3 bases are TGTGCCAGCAGTCCAGTCCAAGAGACCCAGTACTTC.

V gene TRBV11-2 combines with J gene TRBJ2-1; unclear D gene. V was trimmed by 2 bases and J by 5 bases, leaving 10 bases between them. Germline CDR1 reads SGHAT; CDR2 reads FQNNGV. This CDR3 region has 14 residues. The CDR3 protein is CASSLPVIDNEQFF. CDR3 nucleotide sequence: TGTGCCAGCAGCTTACCGGTAATCGACAATGAGCAGTTCTTC. Combining the CDR3 with reference TRBV11-2 and TRBJ2-1 gives the whole variable domain EAGVAQSPRYKIIEKRQSVAFWCNPISGHATLYWYQQILGQGPKLLIQFQNNGVVDDSQLPKDRFSAERLKGVDSTLKIQPAKLEDSAVYLCASSLPVIDNEQFFGPGTRLTVL.

V usage is TRBV6-1 and J usage is TRBJ1-2; no clear D gene. From germline, CDR1 is MNHNS and CDR2 SASEGT. The V and J ends lost 4 bases and 10 bases respectively, with 25 bases between them. The CDR3 has 16 amino acids. CDR3 nucleotide sequence: TGTGCCAGCAGTGTCCCCACCGTTAGCAGCTTTCCAGACTACACCTTC. Protein sequence: CASSVPTVSSFPDYTF.